This T cell receptor (beta chain) appears in the sequencing data of a study of breast tumors, draining lymph nodes, adjacent tissues. Study-wide results and limits: That most tumor T cells come from lymph nodes remained unproven. Tumors had less TCR diversity than lymph nodes, more than nontumor tissue.

Samples came from axillary lymph nodes draining the breast cancer. This clonotype was recorded many times. Its antigen remains unidentified. In TCRdb, the multiplex PCR reads were re-called with MiXCR into one record per CDR3 protein. This sample has over 130,000 distinct CDR3 sequences; 30% to 35% occur once, and the top ten carry 2.3%. V was trimmed by 0 bases and J by 9 bases, leaving 13 bases between them. This CDR3 region has 13 residues. CDR1 is SGDLS, CDR2 YYNGEE, per germline. This TCR was sampled from a female donor with breast cancer. Some clones in this sample may be carry-over from other donors' samples. V gene TRBV9 combines with J gene TRBJ2-7, with D perhaps matching TRBD2 (6 bases). Sequencing used axillary lymph node tissue. This CDR3 reads CASSVGQGGSQYF. The DNA for the CDR3 is TGTGCCAGCAGCGTAGGGCAGGGAGGTTCGCAGTACTTC.